This TCR beta chain came from a study of PD-1 blockade in classical Hodgkin lymphoma. Across the whole study: Patients in the cohort were put on intravenous nivolumab, 3 mg/kg every 2 weeks.

Assay used: immunoSEQ multiplex PCR; TCRdb lists only in-frame clones, some missing. The sample yields 35,000 to 45,000 clones, 70% to 90% seen once. Between the trimmed V and J ends, which lost 7 bases and 2 bases, there was a span of 9 bases. Germline V lookup: CDR1 MDHEN, CDR2 SYDVKM. CDR3 length equals 13 residues. General study findings and limits: In newly diagnosed patients, baseline TCR diversity was reportedly below that of healthy donors. Newly diagnosed patients had diversity similar to the baseline diversity of complete responders. Those starting nivolumab under 1 year post-ASCT were excluded.

In the case of this clone: The antigen is unknown.

Patients all relapsed after autologous stem cell transplantation, and there was variation in brentuximab vedotin exposure. The V call is TRBV28, the J call TRBJ1-5; D remains ambiguous. The specimen was peripheral blood mononuclear cells (PBMCs), collected before the second cycle of nivolumab. This TCR was sampled from a human donor with classical Hodgkin lymphoma. CDR3 DNA: TGTGCCAGCATACTTGACGGCAATCAGCCCCAGCATTTT. Its translation: CASILDGNQPQHF.